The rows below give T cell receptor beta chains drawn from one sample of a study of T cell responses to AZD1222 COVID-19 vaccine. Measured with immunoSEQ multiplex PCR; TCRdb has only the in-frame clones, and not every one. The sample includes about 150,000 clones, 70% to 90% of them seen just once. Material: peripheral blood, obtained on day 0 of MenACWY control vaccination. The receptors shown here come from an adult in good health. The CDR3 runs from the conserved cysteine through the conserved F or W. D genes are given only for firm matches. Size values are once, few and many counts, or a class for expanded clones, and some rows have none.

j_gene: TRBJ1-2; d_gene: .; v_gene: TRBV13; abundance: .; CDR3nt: TGTGCCAGCAGCTTACAGGCTTATGGCTACACCTTC; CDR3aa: CASSLQAYGYTF
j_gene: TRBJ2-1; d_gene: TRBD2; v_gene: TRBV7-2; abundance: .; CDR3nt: TGTGCCAGCAGGTTGACTAGCGGGAGACGAGGTGAGCAGTTCTTC; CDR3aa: CASRLTSGRRGEQFF
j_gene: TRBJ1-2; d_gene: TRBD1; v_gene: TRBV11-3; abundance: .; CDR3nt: TGTGCCAGCAGCTCCCGGCAGGGGGACGAAGTTAACTATGGCTACACCTTC; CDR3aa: CASSSRQGDEVNYGYTF
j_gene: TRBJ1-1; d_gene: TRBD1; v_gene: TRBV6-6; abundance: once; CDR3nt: TGTGCCAGCAGTCAACGGTCCGGGACAGGGCGAGAGACTGAAGCTTTCTTT; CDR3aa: CASSQRSGTGRETEAFF
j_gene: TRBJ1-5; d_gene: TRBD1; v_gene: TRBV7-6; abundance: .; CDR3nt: TGTGCCAGCAGCTTAGAGGCAGGGGGGAACAATCAGCCCCAGCATTTT; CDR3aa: CASSLEAGGNNQPQHF
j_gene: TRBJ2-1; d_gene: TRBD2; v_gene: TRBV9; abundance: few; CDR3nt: TGTGCCAGCAGCGTCTTTCGGACTAGCGGGAGGGCAAATGAGCAGTTCTTC; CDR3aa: CASSVFRTSGRANEQFF
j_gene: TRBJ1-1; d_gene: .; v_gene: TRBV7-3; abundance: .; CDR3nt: TGTGCCAGCAGCTTAAATACTGGGAGAGCTGAAGCTTTCTTT; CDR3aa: CASSLNTGRAEAFF
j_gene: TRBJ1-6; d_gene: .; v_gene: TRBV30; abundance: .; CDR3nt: TGTGCCTGGAGTTGGGCGAATTCACCCCTCCACTTT; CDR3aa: CAWSWANSPLHF
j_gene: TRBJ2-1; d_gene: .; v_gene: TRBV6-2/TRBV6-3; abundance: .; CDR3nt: TGTGCCAGCAGTTACGGGGACGGACACAATGAGCAGTTCTTC; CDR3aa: CASSYGDGHNEQFF
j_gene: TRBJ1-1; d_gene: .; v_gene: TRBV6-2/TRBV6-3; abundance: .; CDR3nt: TGTGCCAGCAGTTACTCGGGGGCCTACACTGAAGCTTTCTTT; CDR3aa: CASSYSGAYTEAFF
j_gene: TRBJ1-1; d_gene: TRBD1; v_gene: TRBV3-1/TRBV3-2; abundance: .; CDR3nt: TGTGCCAGCAGCCAAGCCAGGGGGCCGGGGGCTGAAGCTTTCTTT; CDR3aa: CASSQARGPGAEAFF
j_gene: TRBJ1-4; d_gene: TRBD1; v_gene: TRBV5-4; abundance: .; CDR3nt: TGTGCCAGCAGCGGCGGGACAGCTTATGAAAAACTGTTTTTT; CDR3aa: CASSGGTAYEKLFF
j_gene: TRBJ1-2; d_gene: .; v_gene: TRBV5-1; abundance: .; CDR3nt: TGCGCCAGCAGCTTGGCTGGCGGGGATGGCTACACCTTC; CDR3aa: CASSLAGGDGYTF
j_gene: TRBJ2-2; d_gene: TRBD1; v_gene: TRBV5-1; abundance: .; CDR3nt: TGCGCCAGCAGCTTGCCCGCAGGGGGAGCCGGGGAGCTGTTTTTT; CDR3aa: CASSLPAGGAGELFF
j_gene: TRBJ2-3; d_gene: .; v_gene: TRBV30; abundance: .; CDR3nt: TGTGCCTGGAGTGTAGGACAGCGCACAGATACGCAGTATTTT; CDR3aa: CAWSVGQRTDTQYF
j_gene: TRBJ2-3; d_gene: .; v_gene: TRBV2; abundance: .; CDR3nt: TGTGCCAGCAGTGAAGGTGGCACGGCGGGCACAGATACGCAGTATTTT; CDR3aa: CASSEGGTAGTDTQYF
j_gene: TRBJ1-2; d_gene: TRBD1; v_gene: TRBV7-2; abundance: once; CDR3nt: TGTGCCAGCAGCTACGGACAGGGAAGGCGCGATGGCTACACCTTC; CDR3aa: CASSYGQGRRDGYTF
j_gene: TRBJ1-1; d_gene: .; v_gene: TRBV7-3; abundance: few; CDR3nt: TGTGCCAGCAGCTTATGGGGGGGCCTAGACACTGAAGCTTTCTTT; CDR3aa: CASSLWGGLDTEAFF
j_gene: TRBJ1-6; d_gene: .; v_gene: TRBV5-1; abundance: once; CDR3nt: TGCGCCAGCAGCTTAGCACCTGGGAGGCTGGGAAGTTCACCCCTCCACTTT; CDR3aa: CASSLAPGRLGSSPLHF
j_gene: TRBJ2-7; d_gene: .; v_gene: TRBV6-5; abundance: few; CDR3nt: TGTGCCAGCAGTTACGCGGACGCAAGGGGCTACGAGCAGTACTTC; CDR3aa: CASSYADARGYEQYF
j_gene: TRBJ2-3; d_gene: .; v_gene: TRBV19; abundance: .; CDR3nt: TGTGCCGCCAGTCGGAGGGGAACAGATACGCAGTATTTT; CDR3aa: CAASRRGTDTQYF
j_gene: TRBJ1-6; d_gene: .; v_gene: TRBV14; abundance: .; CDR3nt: TGTGCCAGCAGCCCAGGAGGCAACTCCTATAATTCACCCCTCCACTTT; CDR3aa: CASSPGGNSYNSPLHF
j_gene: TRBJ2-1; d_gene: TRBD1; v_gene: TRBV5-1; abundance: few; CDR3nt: TGCGCCAGCAGCTTGGCCGGGCAGGGGGCCGATGAGCAGTTCTTC; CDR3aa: CASSLAGQGADEQFF
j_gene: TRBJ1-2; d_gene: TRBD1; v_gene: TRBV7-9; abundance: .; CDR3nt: TGTGCCAGCAGCTTAGCGATGGAGGGGGCGCGTTATGGCTACACCTTC; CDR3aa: CASSLAMEGARYGYTF
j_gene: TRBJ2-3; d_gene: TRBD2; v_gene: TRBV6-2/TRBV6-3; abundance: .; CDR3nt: TGTGCCAGCAGTTACGGTGAGCGGGAGGTTGATACGCAGTATTTT; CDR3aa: CASSYGEREVDTQYF
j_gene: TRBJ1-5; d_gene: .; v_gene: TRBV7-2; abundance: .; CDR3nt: TGTGCCAGCAGCCGGGAACGTTCAGGGCAGCCCCAGCATTTT; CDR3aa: CASSRERSGQPQHF
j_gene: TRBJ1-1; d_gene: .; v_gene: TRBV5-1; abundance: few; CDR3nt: TGCGCCAGCAGTAGGGGGGCAACTGAAGCTTTCTTT; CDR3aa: CASSRGATEAFF
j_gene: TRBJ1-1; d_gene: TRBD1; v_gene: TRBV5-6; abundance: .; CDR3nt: TGTGCCAGCAGCTTGGTCCAACAGGGGGCGCTTGCTTTCTTT; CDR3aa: CASSLVQQGALAFF
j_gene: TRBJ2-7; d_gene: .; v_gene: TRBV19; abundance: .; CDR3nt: TGTGCCAGTAGCCGGGACCAAAACTCCTACGAGCAGTACTTC; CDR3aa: CASSRDQNSYEQYF